This TCR beta chain was profiled in a study of blood T cell repertoires in COVID-19. Looking at the study overall: Acute-phase and convalescent COVID-19 samples originated in the United States, Italy and Spain. T cells, B-cell-depleted T cells, or PBMCs supplied cDNA or gDNA.

The CDR3 length is 15 residues. Per the germline V gene, CDR1 is SNHLY and CDR2 is FYNNEI. V dropped 6 bases and J dropped 7; count of bases not matched to a gene: 4. Authors' methods: Reference gene primer amplification in the assay estimated nucleated cell counts. TCRdb's table, derived via immunoSEQ multiplex PCR, lists solely in-frame clones and lacks some. That table supplies the V and J calls and clone size; D and trimming were determined from the DNA. Of over 250,000 clones listed, roughly 89% are singletons. About this clone: The same CDR3 also results from other DNA sequences found in this sample.

This chain joins TRBV2 and TRBJ2-1, with TRBD2 matching over 15 bases. Sequencing input: peripheral blood. The sequence derives from a man over 45 with acute or convalescent COVID-19. CDR3 region: CASSPGLAGGNEQFF. DNA of the CDR3: TGTGCCAGCAGCCCGGGACTAGCGGGGGGTAATGAGCAGTTCTTC.